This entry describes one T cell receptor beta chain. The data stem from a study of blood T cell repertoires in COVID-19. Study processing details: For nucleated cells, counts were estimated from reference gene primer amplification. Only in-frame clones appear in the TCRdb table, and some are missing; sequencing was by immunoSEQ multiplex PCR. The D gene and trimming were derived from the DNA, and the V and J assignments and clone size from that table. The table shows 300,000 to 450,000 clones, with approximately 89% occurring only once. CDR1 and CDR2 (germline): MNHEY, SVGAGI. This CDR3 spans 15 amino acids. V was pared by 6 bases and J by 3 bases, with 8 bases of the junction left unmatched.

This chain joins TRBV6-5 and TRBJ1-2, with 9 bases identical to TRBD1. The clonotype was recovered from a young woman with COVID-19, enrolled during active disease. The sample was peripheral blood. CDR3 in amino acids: CASRIGTGKYYGYTF. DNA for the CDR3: TGTGCCAGCAGGATCGGGACAGGGAAATACTATGGCTACACCTTC.